This T cell receptor (delta chain) emerged from a study of fetal and pediatric gammadelta thymocytes (dated by TCRdb to between 2022 and 2023). As for the study more broadly: The bulk gammadelta thymocyte repertoires combined previously published and newly generated, unpublished data and were used to strengthen a single-cell study of gammadelta thymocyte development. Unpublished data were combined with previously published data (refs 27,28) to make up the bulk gammadelta thymocyte repertoires. The set of bulk gammadelta thymocyte repertoires included roughly ten subjects in total: 3 fetal thymus donors and 7 pediatric thymus donors. To increase subject numbers and strengthen the CDR3 publicity analysis, bulk TCR repertoire data were added. What the authors observed across the whole study: Compared with post-natal repertoires, fetal gammadelta thymocyte repertoires were previously reported to be enriched for TRDV2, TRGV8 and TRGV9 usage, low N additions and public CDR3s.

Including cysteine and phenylalanine, the CDR3 has 18 amino acids. Only the CDR3 DNA is retained, 54 bases long and in frame from the first base. Trimming leaves V shorter by 1 base and J shorter by 3 bases, with the junction holding 5 bases beyond the gene matches. Looking up the germline V gene yields CDR1 GEAIGNYY and CDR2 EKD. Sequenced using an Illumina MiSeq. Under the source paper's analysis protocol: To analyze publicity, the Vgamma9Vdelta2 and nonVgamma9Vdelta2 bulk CDR3 files from each subject were merged so that every subject had one combined repertoire. CDR3 publicity was given a score from 0 to 19 by checking each amino acid sequence across 9 single-cell datasets and 9 to 10 bulk repertoires with base R and dplyr. TCRdb reanalyzed the public reads with the CATT caller, and identical DNA sequences were merged afterwards. TCRdb's processing, not the authors' own work, is the source of the V and J calls. Counted in this sample were some 690 delta-chain clones; about 20% of them appeared once. The top ten clonotypes cover 20% to 25% of the sample.

Comment on this clone: What this receptor recognizes is not known. This clone may be a read error of a much larger clone one base away.

Fetal thymuses were obtained from elective pregnancy terminations performed in Singapore for socio-psychological reasons at about 14 to 22 weeks estimated gestational age. All fetuses were judged to be structurally normal by ultrasound prior to termination and by gross morphological examination after termination. Thymocytes were stained with Zombie NIR viability dye and antibodies against CD3 (UCHT1), TCRgammadelta (11F2), TCRVgamma9 (IMMU360) and TCRVdelta2 (IMMU389). Bulk TRD and TRG CDR3 repertoires were produced separately from sorted Vgamma9Vdelta2 and nonVgamma9Vdelta2 gammadelta thymocytes taken from human fetal and pediatric thymuses. Thymic cell suspensions were prepared from fetal and post-natal thymuses as described previously. CD3+ gammadeltaTCR+ Vgamma9+ Vdelta2+ cells were sorted as Vgamma9Vdelta2 thymocytes. A FACS Aria III cell sorter (BD Biosciences) was used to carry out the cell sorting.

In this chain, TRDV2 is recombined with TRDJ3; the central 10 bases match TRDD3. The sequence was obtained from a human fetus. Sequencing was done on a sample of Vgamma9Vdelta2 gamma-delta T cells from the thymus. Reading the label with the study, this specimen's cell subset or site is: sorted CD3+gammadeltaTCR+Vgamma9+Vdelta2+ thymocytes. The DNA is TGTGCCTGTGACACACTGGGGGATTTCTTCTGGGACACCCGACAGATGTTTTTC. Its protein reads: CACDTLGDFFWDTRQMFF.